What follows are 18 T cell receptor beta chains derived from one specimen sequenced in a study of control samples from healthy donors and cancer patients. TCRdb keeps only in-frame clones here, not all; method: immunoSEQ multiplex PCR. The repertoire holds over 100,000 clones, with roughly 90% as singletons. The source material was blood. The receptor set was obtained from a man aged 18 to 30 in good health.

The chain's CDR3 is CASSHPGAFYEQYF. CDR3 nucleotide sequence: TGCGCCAGCAGCCATCCGGGAGCCTTCTACGAGCAGTACTTC. The rearrangement uses TRBV4-1 and TRBJ2-7; maybe TRBD2 (6 bases). V was clipped by 3 bases and J by 3 bases, with 12 bases between them. Germline assignment: CDR1 MGHRA and CDR2 YSYEKL. The CDR3 totals 14 residues.

J is TRBJ1-1 and V is TRBV11-2; D gene unclear. V lost 5 bases and J 11 bases, leaving 18 bases between the germline ends. This CDR3 spans 13 amino acids. CDR1 and CDR2 (germline): SGHAT, FQNNGV. CDR3: CASSRNPLDRAFF. The CDR3, as DNA: TGTGCCAGCAGCCGCAACCCTCTTGATCGGGCTTTCTTT. Supplemented by reference TRBV11-2 and TRBJ1-1, the full variable domain reads EAGVAQSPRYKIIEKRQSVAFWCNPISGHATLYWYQQILGQGPKLLIQFQNNGVVDDSQLPKDRFSAERLKGVDSTLKIQPAKLEDSAVYLCASSRNPLDRAFFGQGTRLTVV.

On this clone itself: One end of the junction varies from germline; a read error may be responsible. The genes are TRBV28 and TRBJ1-4; 9 nucleotides align to TRBD1. CDR1 is MDHEN, CDR2 SYDVKM, per germline. This CDR3 is 14 amino acids long. This CDR3 reads CASSLRGQGFGVSF. The CDR3 nucleotides are TGTGCCAGCAGTTTAAGGGGACAGGGTTTTGGAGTATCTTTT. Using reference TRBV28 and TRBJ1-4 for the parts outside the CDR3, the full variable domain is DVKVTQSSRYLVKRTGEKVFLECVQDMDHENMFWYRQDPGLGLRLIYFSYDVKMKEKGDIPEGYSVSREKKERFSLILESASTNQTSMYLCASSLRGQGFGVSFGSGTQLSVL.

This chain uses TRBV4-2 with TRBJ2-3; 9 bases agree with TRBD2. CDR3 length equals 18 residues. Per the germline V gene, CDR1 is LGHNA and CDR2 is YNFKEQ. V gave up 4 bases and J gave up 2 bases; unmatched junction bases: 13. The DNA of the CDR3 is TGTGCCAGCAGCCTAGAACCCCGAGGCGGGGGGGTCACAGATACGCAGTATTTT. Protein product: CASSLEPRGGGVTDTQYF.

The gene calls are TRBV18 and TRBJ1-1; no definite D call. With 3 bases removed from V and 3 bases from J, the gap between germline ends came to 8 bases. This CDR3 is 13 amino acids long. Germline V gives CDR1 KGHSH, CDR2 LQKENI. CDR3 amino acids: CASSPPDDTEAFF. CDR3 in DNA: TGTGCCAGCTCACCTCCCGACGACACTGAAGCTTTCTTT.

This chain uses TRBV7-2 with TRBJ1-6, with D hard to call. Germline V CDR1 and CDR2: SGHTA, FQGNSA. The CDR3 has 14 residues. Between the trimmed V and J ends, which lost 1 base and 9 bases, there was a span of 10 bases. In nucleotides, the CDR3 is TGTGCCAGCAGCTTAGGGGGAAGCGGTTCACCCCTCCACTTT. Its protein is CASSLGGSGSPLHF.

The chain has TRBV5-6 and TRBJ1-6; no firm D call. V shed 1 base and J shed 5 bases, with 7 bases lying between them. Looked up from germline, CDR1 is SGHDT and CDR2 is YYEEEE. The CDR3 is 14 amino acids. In DNA, the CDR3 is TGTGCCAGCAGCTTGAGGCAGCATAATTCACCCCTCCACTTT. This gives the protein CASSLRQHNSPLHF.

V and J are TRBV5-4 and TRBJ2-3; 8 nucleotides line up with TRBD2. The CDR3 loop spans 16 amino acids. V dropped 2 bases and J dropped 2; count of bases not matched to a gene: 7. Germline assignment: CDR1 SGHNT and CDR2 YYREEE (reference sequence). The CDR3 coding sequence is TGTGCCAGCAGCTTTAGGACTAGCTCCCTCACAGATACGCAGTATTTT. Protein product: CASSFRTSSLTDTQYF. Full variable domain (outside the CDR3, taken from reference TRBV5-4 and TRBJ2-3): ETGVTQSPTHLIKTRGQQVTLRCSSQSGHNTVSWYQQALGQGPQFIFQYYREEENGRGNFPPRFSGLQFPNYSSELNVNALELDDSALYLCASSFRTSSLTDTQYFGPGTRLTVL.

V and J are TRBV11-1 and TRBJ2-1; D perhaps matches TRBD2 (5 bases). Per the germline V gene, CDR1 is SGHAT and CDR2 is FQDESV (reference sequence). CDR3 length: 15 residues. The V gene lost 0 bases and the J gene lost 8 bases, with 14 bases spanning the gap. As DNA, the CDR3 is TGTGCCAGCAGCTTAGCGAAGGTTGCGGGCTATGAGCAGTTCTTC. Its protein product is CASSLAKVAGYEQFF.

This clone was seen more than once but under ten times. This chain links TRBV11-2 with TRBJ1-1; D is perhaps TRBD1 (5 bases). V lost 6 bases and J lost 4, with 21 bases in between. The germline CDR1 and CDR2 sequences are SGHAT and FQNNGV. The CDR3 contains 16 residues. The CDR3 DNA follows: TGTGCCAGCAGTCATACCGCGGGAAGGGGAGTCACTGAAGCTTTCTTT. It encodes CASSHTAGRGVTEAFF.

The CDR3 DNA reads TGTGCCAGCATGCCCTGGGGCGATTCTGAAGCTTTCTTT. Translating it yields CASMPWGDSEAFF. The chain combines TRBV12-3 or TRBV12-4 with TRBJ1-1, with a possible D match to TRBD1 (5 bases). The CDR3 is 13 residues long. V was shortened by 7 bases and J by 6 bases, with 15 bases between the two germline ends.

Concerning this clone: The junction departs from germline at one end; a sequencing error may be responsible. The chain uses TRBV12-3 or TRBV12-4 and TRBJ1-2, with D uncertain. This CDR3 has 12 residues. The CDR3 DNA follows: TGTGCCAGCAGCTTAGAACATCGCGGCTACACCTTC. Translating gives CASSLEHRGYTF.

This clone was counted a few times. The chain employs TRBV21-1 and TRBJ1-2; TRBD1, as called in the table, went unchecked against the DNA. TRBV21-1 is a pseudogene locus. The CDR3 runs 13 residues. In DNA, the CDR3 is TGTGCCAGCAGCAAAGGAAGGGACAGCCGCTACACCTTC. Translated: CASSKGRDSRYTF.

The chain recombines TRBV28 with TRBJ2-1, with a weak D call TRBD2 (5 bases). CDR1 is MDHEN and CDR2 is SYDVKM in the germline V gene. This CDR3 has 16 amino acids. Trimming removed 5 bases at V and 0 bases at J, with 14 bases between. The CDR3 is CASSPLRRSSYNEQFF. Written as DNA, the CDR3 is TGTGCCAGCAGTCCCCTTAGGAGGAGCTCCTACAATGAGCAGTTCTTC.

This clone was observed a single time. V usage is TRBV7-2 and J usage is TRBJ2-7; 9 bases map to TRBD2. Germline lookup yields CDR1 SGHTA and CDR2 FQGNSA. The CDR3 is 15 amino acids. V shed 1 base and J 2 bases; nucleotides not matched to a gene: 3. The DNA of the CDR3 is TGTGCCAGCAGCTTAGAAGTAGCGGGGGCCTACGAGCAGTACTTC. Its translation: CASSLEVAGAYEQYF.

On this clone: The CDR3 end shows no conserved phenylalanine or tryptophan, and so a read error is likely. V gene TRBV3-1 (or the pseudogene TRBV3-2) combines with J gene TRBJ1-1; D is perhaps TRBD1 (6 bases). Trimming took 4 bases from V and 4 from J, leaving 16 bases between them. Per germline, CDR1 LGHDT and CDR2 YNNKEL (reference sequence). CDR3 size: 15 residues. The CDR3 spells CASSRFMGGLTEAFL. CDR3 DNA: TGTGCCAGCAGCCGTTTCATGGGGGGGCTCACTGAAGCTTTCCTT.

This clone occurred once. The V call is TRBV30, the J call TRBJ1-4; maybe TRBD1 (6 bases). The CDR3 runs 10 residues. Germline V CDR1 and CDR2: GTSNPN, SVGIG (reference sequence). V dropped 7 bases and J dropped 16 bases, with 16 bases sitting between them. The CDR3 here is CASRGTRAFF. The CDR3 DNA sequence: TGTGCCTCGAGGGGGACCCGGGCGTTTTTT.

The V call is TRBV5-1, the J call TRBJ1-1; D is unresolved. With 0 bases removed from V and 3 bases from J, the gap between germline ends came to 6 bases. The CDR3 runs to 13 residues. Germline CDR1 SGHRS, CDR2 YFSETQ. The CDR3 here is CASSLAPDTEAFF. The CDR3 nucleotides are TGCGCCAGCAGCTTGGCGCCAGACACTGAAGCTTTCTTT.